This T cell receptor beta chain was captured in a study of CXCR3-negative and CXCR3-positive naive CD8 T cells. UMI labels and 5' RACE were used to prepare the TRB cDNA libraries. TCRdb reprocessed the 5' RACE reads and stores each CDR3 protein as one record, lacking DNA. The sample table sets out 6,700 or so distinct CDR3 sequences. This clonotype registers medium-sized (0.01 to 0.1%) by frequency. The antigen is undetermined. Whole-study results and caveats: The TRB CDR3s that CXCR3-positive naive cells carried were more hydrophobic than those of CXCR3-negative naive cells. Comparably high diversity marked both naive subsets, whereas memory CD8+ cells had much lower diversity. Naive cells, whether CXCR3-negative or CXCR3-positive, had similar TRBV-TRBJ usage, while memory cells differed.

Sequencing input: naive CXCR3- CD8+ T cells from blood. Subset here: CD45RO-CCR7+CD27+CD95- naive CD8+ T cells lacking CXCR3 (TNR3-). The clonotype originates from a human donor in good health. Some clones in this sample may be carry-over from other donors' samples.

The chain's CDR3 is CATQMSSYEQYF. J is TRBJ2-7 and V is TRBV2. Germline CDR1 SNHLY, CDR2 FYNNEI. The CDR3 runs to 12 residues.